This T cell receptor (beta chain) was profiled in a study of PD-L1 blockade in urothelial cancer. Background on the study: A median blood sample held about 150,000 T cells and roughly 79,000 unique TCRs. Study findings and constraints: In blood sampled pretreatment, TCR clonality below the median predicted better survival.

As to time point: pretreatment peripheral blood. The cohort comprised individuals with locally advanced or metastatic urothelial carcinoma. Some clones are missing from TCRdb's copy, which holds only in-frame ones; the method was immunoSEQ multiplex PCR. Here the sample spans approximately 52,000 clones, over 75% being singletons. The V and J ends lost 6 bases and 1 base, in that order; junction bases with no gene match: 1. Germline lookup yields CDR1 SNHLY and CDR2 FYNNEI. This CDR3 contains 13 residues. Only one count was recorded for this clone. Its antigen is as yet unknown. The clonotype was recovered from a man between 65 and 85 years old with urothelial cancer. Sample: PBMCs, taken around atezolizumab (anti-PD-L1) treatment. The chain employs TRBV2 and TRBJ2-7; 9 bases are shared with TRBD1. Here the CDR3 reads CASRGTGSYEQYF. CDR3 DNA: TGTGCCAGCAGGGGGACAGGGTCCTACGAGCAGTACTTC.